This T cell receptor (beta chain) was documented in a study of T cells in Graves' hyperthyroidism and ophthalmopathy. Study context: Peripheral blood sampling occurred at initial diagnosis, before any treatment.

The CDR3 is 16 amino acids. CDR1 MDHEN and CDR2 SYDVKM come from the germline V gene. V lost 1 base and J lost 6; bases outside the gene matches: 10. This clonotype was detected many times. Each 10 ml fresh peripheral blood draw supplied the PBMCs. TCR beta CDR3 sequences were amplified from RNA transcripts. Carried out on the TCR CDR3, a first-round RT-PCR used the HTBI primer set. TCRdb called the multiplex PCR reads again in MiXCR, with one record for every CDR3 protein. This sample has hundreds of thousands of distinct CDR3 sequences; roughly 19% occur once, and the top ten carry approximately 35%.

This clonotype was sampled from a man between 50 and 59 years old with Graves' ophthalmopathy. The chain is built from TRBV28 and TRBJ1-2; 8 nucleotides agree with TRBD1. The source material was blood. This CDR3 reads CASSLYAGTGGHGYTF. The CDR3 DNA reads as TGTGCCAGCAGTTTATACGCAGGGACAGGTGGACATGGCTACACCTTC.